The 27 T cell receptor beta chains in this list originate from one sample, sequenced in a study of radiotherapy plus CTLA-4 blockade in lung cancer. Produced via immunoSEQ multiplex PCR; TCRdb's table is partial and in-frame only. Here the sample spans more than 95,000 clones, around 79% being singletons. The sample here was peripheral blood, taken from a patient treated with radiotherapy plus ipilimumab. These TCRs come from a human donor with non-small cell lung cancer who had a partial response to radiotherapy plus ipilimumab. Some clones in this sample may be carry-over from other donors' samples.

This sequence joins TRBV20-1 and TRBJ2-7; the D is unclear. Trimming removed 2 bases from V and 4 bases from J, with 6 bases in between. CDR3 length: 11 residues. Germline V gene lookup returns CDR1 DFQATT and CDR2 SNEGSKA (reference sequence). CDR3 DNA sequence: TGCAGTGCTAGACCGTCTTACGAGCAGTACTTC. Translation: CSARPSYEQYF.

This chain joins TRBV2 and TRBJ2-5; 9 bases line up with TRBD2. J gave up 1 base and V 3 bases, and 9 bases lay outside the gene matches. The CDR3 has 17 amino acids. Germline CDR1 is SNHLY and CDR2 is FYNNEI. CDR3 region: CASSERLAVGFQETQYF. CDR3 in DNA: TGTGCCAGCAGTGAGCGACTAGCGGTCGGATTCCAAGAGACCCAGTACTTC.

The chain combines TRBV6-5 with TRBJ2-5, with D perhaps matching TRBD2 (6 bases). The germline V gene has CDR1 MNHEY and CDR2 SVGAGI. The germline V and J ends were trimmed by 5 bases and 5 bases, with 12 bases remaining between them. This CDR3 spans 13 amino acids. CDR3 nucleotides: TGTGCCAGCAGTCCCCCAGGGAGGGAGACCCAGTACTTC. Translating it yields CASSPPGRETQYF.

This clone has a handful of counts. The V gene is TRBV4-1, the J gene TRBJ2-7; a possible D gene is TRBD1 (6 bases). V was clipped by 5 bases and J by 2 bases, with 19 bases between them. CDR3 length: 16 residues. Looked up from germline, CDR1 is MGHRA and CDR2 is YSYEKL. CDR3 residues: CASSTKTGADPYEQYF. The CDR3, as DNA: TGCGCCAGCAGCACCAAGACAGGCGCCGATCCCTACGAGCAGTACTTC.

The CDR3 DNA sequence: TGTGCCAGCAGCTTAAGATCGCCGGGGACTAGCCTCTACGAGCAGTACTTC. Translating gives CASSLRSPGTSLYEQYF. This chain connects TRBV7-6 to TRBJ2-7; 9 nucleotides agree with TRBD2. The V gene end was trimmed by 2 bases and the J gene end by 3 bases; junction bases not matched to a gene: 11. This CDR3 is built from 17 residues. Germline lookup yields CDR1 SGHVS and CDR2 FNYEAQ.

The V and J genes are TRBV19 and TRBJ1-5, with D possibly being TRBD1 (5 bases). Deletions cut 5 bases from V and 5 bases from J, with 16 bases between. This CDR3 has 15 amino acids. Germline CDR1 and CDR2: LNHDA and SQIVND (reference sequence). This CDR3 is CASSLRRGGDQPQHF. The CDR3 nucleotides read TGTGCCAGTAGTCTGAGACGGGGCGGGGATCAGCCCCAGCATTTT. Looking up the rest from reference TRBV19 and TRBJ1-5 gives the full variable domain: DGGITQSPKYLFRKEGQNVTLSCEQNLNHDAMYWYRQDPGQGLRLIYYSQIVNDFQKGDIAEGYSVSREKKESFPLTVTSAQKNPTAFYLCASSLRRGGDQPQHFGDGTRLSIL.

The chain carries TRBV19 and TRBJ2-2; 10 bases match TRBD2. J gave up 1 base and V 6 bases, and 8 bases lay outside the gene matches. The CDR3 sequence is 17 residues long. Germline V lookup: CDR1 LNHDA, CDR2 SQIVND (reference sequence). The CDR3 DNA is TGTGCCAGTAGGCCATTACCTAGCGGGGGGAACACCGGGGAGCTGTTTTTT. It codes for CASRPLPSGGNTGELFF.

A note on this clone: One base away lies a much larger clone, so this may be a sequencing read error. The rearrangement uses TRBV4-2 and TRBJ1-2; 8 bases align to TRBD1. This CDR3 spans 16 amino acids. The V gene end was trimmed by 4 bases and the J gene end by 3 bases; junction bases not matched to a gene: 10. Germline V gives CDR1 LGHNA, CDR2 YNFKEQ. The CDR3 bases are TGTGCCAGCAGCCTGAACCCAGGGGGCTTGGACTATGGCTACACCTTC. Its translation: CASSLNPGGLDYGYTF.

This sequence joins TRBV30 and TRBJ1-1, with 7 bases lining up with TRBD1. Trimming cost V 1 base and J 2 bases; bases outside gene matches: 10. CDR3 length equals 16 residues. CDR1 is GTSNPN, CDR2 SVGIG, per germline (reference sequence). The CDR3 sequence: CAWSGRLGTVNTEAFF. DNA of the CDR3: TGTGCCTGGAGTGGAAGGCTAGGGACAGTCAACACTGAAGCTTTCTTT.

CDR3 loop: CASSFGLAGVTDTQYF. The CDR3 DNA reads as TGTGCCAGCAGCTTTGGACTAGCGGGAGTAACAGATACGCAGTATTTT. This chain uses TRBV11-2 with TRBJ2-3; 13 nucleotides line up with TRBD2. The CDR3 totals 16 residues. V lost 3 bases and J lost 3; bases outside the gene matches: 3. Germline V gene lookup returns CDR1 SGHAT and CDR2 FQNNGV.

The chain is built from TRBV5-1 and TRBJ1-1; D may be TRBD1 (5 bases). Between the trimmed V and J ends, which lost 7 bases and 1 base, there was a span of 11 bases. Germline assignment: CDR1 SGHRS and CDR2 YFSETQ. CDR3 size: 13 residues. For the CDR3, the DNA is TGCGCCAGCGCCGTTGGGGCGAACACTGAAGCTTTCTTT. It yields the protein CASAVGANTEAFF.

This chain's CDR3 is CASAYGTGTEAFF. CDR3 DNA sequence: TGTGCCAGCGCCTACGGGACAGGGACTGAAGCTTTCTTT. The chain couples TRBV27 to TRBJ1-1; 9 bases align to TRBD1. Germline CDR1 and CDR2: MNHEY and SMNVEV (reference sequence). V shed 8 bases, J shed 5 bases, and the junction held 6 bases outside the gene matches. This CDR3 is 13 amino acids long.

This chain joins TRBV7-8 and TRBJ2-3; 12 nucleotides agree with TRBD2. This CDR3 spans 16 amino acids. V was pared by 4 bases and J by 4 bases, with 6 bases of the junction left unmatched. Per the germline V gene, CDR1 is SGHVS and CDR2 is FQNEAQ. CDR3 bases: TGTGCCAGCAGCTACCTAGCGGGGGGGCCCCCAGATACGCAGTATTTT. Its translation: CASSYLAGGPPDTQYF.

The DNA of the CDR3 is TGTGCCAGCAGCCAAGCCCTTGGCGGGGGGGCCTCTGAGCAGTTCTTC. It yields the protein CASSQALGGGASEQFF. The V and J genes are TRBV4-2 and TRBJ2-1, with 9 bases aligning to TRBD2. CDR1 LGHNA and CDR2 YNFKEQ come from the germline V gene. The trim removed 1 base at V and 9 bases at J, leaving 10 bases unmatched. CDR3 length equals 16 residues.

This clone occurred a few times. J is TRBJ2-3 and V is TRBV11-2, with TRBD2 identical over 10 bases. The CDR3 consists of 16 residues. Germline CDR1 reads SGHAT; CDR2 reads FQNNGV. Losses at the gene ends were 4 bases for V and 5 bases for J; bases not matched to a gene: 9. The CDR3 DNA reads TGTGCCAGCAGCTACGTAGCGGGAGGAGTGAAAGATACGCAGTATTTT. It is translated as CASSYVAGGVKDTQYF.

V usage is TRBV7-2 and J usage is TRBJ1-6; 8 bases are a match to TRBD1. This CDR3 spans 16 amino acids. J gave up 5 bases and V 5 bases, and 8 bases lay outside the gene matches. Germline CDR1 SGHTA, CDR2 FQGNSA. The CDR3 loop reads CASSLPRGQDNSPLHF. The DNA for the CDR3 is TGTGCCAGCAGCCTGCCGCGGGGACAGGATAATTCACCCCTCCACTTT. The full variable domain, in which reference TRBV7-2 and TRBJ1-6 provide the parts outside the CDR3, is GAGVSQSPSNKVTEKGKDVELRCDPISGHTALYWYRQSLGQGLEFLIYFQGNSAPDKSGLPSDRFSAERTGGSVSTLTIQRTQQEDSAVYLCASSLPRGQDNSPLHFGNGTRLTVT.

The chain is built from TRBV7-2 and TRBJ2-1; TRBD1 is a possible D gene (5 bases). Germline CDR1 SGHTA, CDR2 FQGNSA. The V end was cut by 2 bases, the J end by 6 bases, with 11 bases between. The CDR3 spans 14 residues. This CDR3 reads CASSLQAQGNEQFF. For the CDR3, the DNA is TGTGCCAGCAGCTTACAGGCGCAGGGCAATGAGCAGTTCTTC.

The chain employs TRBV28 and TRBJ2-2, with a tentative D call TRBD1 (6 bases). CDR1 is MDHEN, CDR2 SYDVKM, per germline. This CDR3 has 14 amino acids. V lost 6 bases and J lost 4, with 12 bases in between. CDR3 region: CASRQGHSTGELFF. The CDR3, as DNA: TGTGCCAGCAGACAGGGACACTCCACCGGGGAGCTGTTTTTT.

This chain connects TRBV19 to TRBJ2-3, with TRBD2 identical over 7 bases. V shed 7 bases, J shed 5 bases, and the junction held 6 bases outside the gene matches. The CDR3 runs to 13 residues. Per germline, CDR1 LNHDA and CDR2 SQIVND (reference sequence). CDR3 nucleotides: TGTGCCAGTAAGGGCCGCGGGGGAGATACGCAGTATTTT. It specifies CASKGRGGDTQYF. The whole variable domain, filled in from reference TRBV19 and TRBJ2-3, reads DGGITQSPKYLFRKEGQNVTLSCEQNLNHDAMYWYRQDPGQGLRLIYYSQIVNDFQKGDIAEGYSVSREKKESFPLTVTSAQKNPTAFYLCASKGRGGDTQYFGPGTRLTVL.

The chain is built from TRBV10-1 and TRBJ2-1; 7 nucleotides line up with TRBD2. Germline V lookup: CDR1 WNHNN, CDR2 SYGVQD (reference sequence). V was clipped by 11 bases and J by 4 bases; unmatched bases: 17. There are 16 residues in the CDR3. CDR3 loop: CAPKGSAGEAYNEQFF. The CDR3, as DNA: TGCGCCCCCAAAGGCTCGGCGGGAGAGGCGTACAATGAGCAGTTCTTC.

V is TRBV11-2 and J is TRBJ2-2; 7 bases match TRBD1. The CDR3 has 16 amino acids. Germline CDR1 SGHAT, CDR2 FQNNGV. J lost 3 bases, V lost 0 bases, and 4 bases had no gene match. CDR3 bases: TGTGCCAGCAGCTTAGATCGGGGACAGTACACCGGGGAGCTGTTTTTT. Encoded protein: CASSLDRGQYTGELFF. The variable domain in full, with the rest retrieved from reference TRBV11-2 and TRBJ2-2, is EAGVAQSPRYKIIEKRQSVAFWCNPISGHATLYWYQQILGQGPKLLIQFQNNGVVDDSQLPKDRFSAERLKGVDSTLKIQPAKLEDSAVYLCASSLDRGQYTGELFFGEGSRLTVL.

The chain combines TRBV10-2 with TRBJ2-5; TRBD2 agrees at 10 bases. With 6 bases clipped from V and 7 bases from J, the junction kept 11 bases outside the gene matches. Germline V gives CDR1 WSHSY, CDR2 SAAADI. The CDR3 is made up of 15 amino acids. CDR3 bases: TGCGCCAGCAGGGGGACCAGCGGGGGGGGTGGGACCCAGTACTTC. Protein sequence: CASRGTSGGGGTQYF.

The gene calls are TRBV7-8 and TRBJ2-1, with D maybe TRBD1 (5 bases). Germline CDR1 is SGHVS and CDR2 is FQNEAQ. V lost 6 bases to trimming and J lost 5 bases, with 17 bases between them. The CDR3 loop spans 15 amino acids. CDR3 nucleotide sequence: TGTGCCAGCAGGGACCTAGGGAAAGGGGACAATGAGCAGTTCTTC. Its protein is CASRDLGKGDNEQFF.

The chain recombines TRBV5-6 with TRBJ2-1; D unresolved. The germline V and J ends were trimmed by 2 bases and 3 bases, with 9 bases remaining between them. Germline V lookup: CDR1 SGHDT, CDR2 YYEEEE. The CDR3 totals 14 residues. CDR3 region: CASSFRTVYNEQFF. CDR3 nucleotides: TGTGCCAGCAGCTTTCGCACAGTCTACAATGAGCAGTTCTTC.

The chain employs TRBV9 and TRBJ2-5; 13 bases are shared with TRBD2. Germline V gives CDR1 SGDLS, CDR2 YYNGEE. The ends lost 4 bases at V and 4 bases at J; junction bases unmatched: 7. The CDR3 is made up of 16 amino acids. CDR3 in DNA: TGTGCCAGCAGCCCTGGGACTAGCGGGGTTTTAGAGACCCAGTACTTC. It yields the protein CASSPGTSGVLETQYF.

The chain joins TRBV18 to TRBJ1-3; D unresolved. This CDR3 contains 15 residues. Trimming removed 1 base from V and 7 bases from J, with 14 bases in between. CDR1 KGHSH and CDR2 LQKENI come from the germline V gene. The CDR3 loop is CASSPRPGSANTIYF. DNA of the CDR3: TGTGCCAGCTCACCACGTCCAGGTTCGGCCAACACCATATATTTT.

The V gene is TRBV2, the J gene TRBJ2-5, with 7 nucleotides matching TRBD2. Germline CDR1 and CDR2: SNHLY and FYNNEI. This CDR3 comprises 15 residues. With 3 bases clipped from V and 2 bases from J, the junction kept 6 bases outside the gene matches. This CDR3 reads CASSDNGGSQETQYF. CDR3 nucleotide sequence: TGTGCCAGCAGTGATAACGGGGGGAGTCAAGAGACCCAGTACTTC.